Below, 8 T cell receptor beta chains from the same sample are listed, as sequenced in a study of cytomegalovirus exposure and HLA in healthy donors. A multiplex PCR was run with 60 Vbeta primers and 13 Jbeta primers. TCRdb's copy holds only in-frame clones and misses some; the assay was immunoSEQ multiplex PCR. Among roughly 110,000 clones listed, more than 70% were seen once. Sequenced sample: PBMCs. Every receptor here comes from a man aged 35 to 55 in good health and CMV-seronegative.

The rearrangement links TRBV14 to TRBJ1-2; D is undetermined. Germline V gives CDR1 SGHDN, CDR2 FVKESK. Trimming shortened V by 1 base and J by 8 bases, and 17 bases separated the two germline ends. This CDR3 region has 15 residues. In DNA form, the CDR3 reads TGTGCCAGCAGCCAAGTCGGATCCCTCCGAGGCGGCTACACCTTC. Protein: CASSQVGSLRGGYTF.

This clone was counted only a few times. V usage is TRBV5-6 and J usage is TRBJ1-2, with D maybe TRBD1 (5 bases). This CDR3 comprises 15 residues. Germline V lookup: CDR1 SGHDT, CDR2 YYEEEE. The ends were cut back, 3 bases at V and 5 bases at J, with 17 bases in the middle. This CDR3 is CASSSGWAGGYGYTF. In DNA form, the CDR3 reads TGTGCCAGCAGCTCAGGTTGGGCCGGGGGGTATGGCTACACCTTC. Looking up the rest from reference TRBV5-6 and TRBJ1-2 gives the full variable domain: DAGVTQSPTHLIKTRGQQVTLRCSPKSGHDTVSWYQQALGQGPQFIFQYYEEEERQRGNFPDRFSGHQFPNYSSELNVNALLLGDSALYLCASSSGWAGGYGYTFGSGTRLTVV.

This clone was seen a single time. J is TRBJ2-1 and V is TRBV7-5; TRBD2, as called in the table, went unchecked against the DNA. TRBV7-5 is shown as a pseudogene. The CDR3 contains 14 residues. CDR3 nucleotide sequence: TGTGTCAGAAGCCGGGGGGACTACCTCAATGAGCAGTTCTTC. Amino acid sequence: CVRSRGDYLNEQFF.

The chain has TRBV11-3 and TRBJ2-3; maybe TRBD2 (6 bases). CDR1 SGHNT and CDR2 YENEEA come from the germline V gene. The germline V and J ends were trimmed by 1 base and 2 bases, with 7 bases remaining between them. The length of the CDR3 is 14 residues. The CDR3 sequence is CASSLGTNTDTQYF. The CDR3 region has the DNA TGTGCCAGCAGCTTAGGGACTAACACAGATACGCAGTATTTT.

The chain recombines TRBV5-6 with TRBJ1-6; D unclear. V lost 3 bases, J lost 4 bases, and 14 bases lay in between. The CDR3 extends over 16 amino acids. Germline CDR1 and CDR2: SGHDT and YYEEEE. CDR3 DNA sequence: TGTGCCAGCAGCTGGGGAAGCTCGGGGTATAATTCACCCCTCCACTTT. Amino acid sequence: CASSWGSSGYNSPLHF.

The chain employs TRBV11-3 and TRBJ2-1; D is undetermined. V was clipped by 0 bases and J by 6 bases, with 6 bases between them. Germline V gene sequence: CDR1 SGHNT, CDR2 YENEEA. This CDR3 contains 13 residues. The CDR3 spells CASSLDRSNEQFF. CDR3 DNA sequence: TGTGCCAGCAGCTTAGATAGGAGCAATGAGCAGTTCTTC.

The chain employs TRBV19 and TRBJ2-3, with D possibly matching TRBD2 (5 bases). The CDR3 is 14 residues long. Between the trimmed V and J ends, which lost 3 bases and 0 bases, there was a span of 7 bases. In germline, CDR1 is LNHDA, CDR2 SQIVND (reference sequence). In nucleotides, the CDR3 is TGTGCCAGTAGTATTAGCGACAGCACAGATACGCAGTATTTT. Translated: CASSISDSTDTQYF.

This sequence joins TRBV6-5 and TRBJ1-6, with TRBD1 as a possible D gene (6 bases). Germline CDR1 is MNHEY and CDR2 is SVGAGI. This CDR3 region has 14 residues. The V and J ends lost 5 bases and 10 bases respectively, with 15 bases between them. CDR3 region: CASSRNRVNSPLHF. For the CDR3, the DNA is TGTGCCAGCAGTCGAAACAGGGTTAACTCACCCCTCCACTTT.